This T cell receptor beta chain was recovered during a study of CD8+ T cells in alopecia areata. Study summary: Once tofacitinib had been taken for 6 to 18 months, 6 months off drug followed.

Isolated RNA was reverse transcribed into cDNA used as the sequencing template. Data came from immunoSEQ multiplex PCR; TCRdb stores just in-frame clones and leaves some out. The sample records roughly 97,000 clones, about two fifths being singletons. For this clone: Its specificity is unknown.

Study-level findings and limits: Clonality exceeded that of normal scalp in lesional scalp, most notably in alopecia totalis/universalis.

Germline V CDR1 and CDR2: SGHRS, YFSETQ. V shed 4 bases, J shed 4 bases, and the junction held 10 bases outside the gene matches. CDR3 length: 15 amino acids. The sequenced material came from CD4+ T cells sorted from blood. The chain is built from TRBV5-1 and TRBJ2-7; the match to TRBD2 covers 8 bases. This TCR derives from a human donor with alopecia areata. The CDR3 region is CASSPLAGGTYEQYF. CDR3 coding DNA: TGCGCCAGCAGCCCCCTGGCGGGAGGCACATACGAGCAGTACTTC.